This TCR beta chain was found in a study of blood T cell repertoires in COVID-19 (dated by TCRdb to the early 2020s). As for the study more broadly: Samples covering the acute and convalescent phases of COVID-19 were provided by collaborators in the United States, Italy and Spain. Subjects who had been exposed to COVID-19, were actively infected with it, or had recovered from it provided the deeply sampled blood TCRbeta repertoires that made up the dataset. The repertoires were released in a freely available public database meant as a resource for research on the immune response to SARS-CoV-2. Where available, HLA class I and class II types were taken from metadata supplied by the sample provider and were not determined by assay-based typing. The samples were drawn from the first 160 participants of the ongoing ImmuneRACE study and from 950 to 1,500 subjects provided by 6 global collaborators. A de-identified subject ID, COVID-19 status, age in years and sex were almost always included in the sample metadata. The prospective study material was composed of cDNA or gDNA derived from T cells, B-cell-depleted T cells, or PBMCs. Overall results and qualifications from the work: The amount of clinical and demographic metadata varied by source and participant and was provided uncurated.

Turning to this clone: Its antigen target is currently unknown. Base qualities are not recorded, but no much larger clone differs from it by a single base.

The V end gives up 5 bases and the J end 6 bases, leaving 4 bases in the junction not matched to a gene. From the cysteine through the phenylalanine, the CDR3 covers 15 amino acids. Just the 45-base CDR3 DNA is kept, in frame starting at base 1. The CDR1 and CDR2 encoded by the germline V gene are MDHEN and SYDVKM. Whole blood was collected in K2EDTA tubes by collaborating institutions according to the institutions' own protocols. For TCRbeta analysis, collaborators shipped samples as frozen whole blood, isolated PBMCs, or DNA extracted from either of those sample types. TCRbeta CDR3 regions were amplified from genomic DNA using the immunoSEQ Assay, a bias-controlled multiplex PCR. In the authors' own workflow: Nucleated cell counts per sample were estimated from amplification of reference gene primers within the assay. To quantify the absolute abundance of each unique TCRbeta CDR3 rearrangement, sequence reads were collapsed and filtered. Productive Simpson clonality was computed per sample as the square root of Simpson's diversity index over productive rearrangements. TCRdb took this table from immuneACCESS and kept in-frame rearrangements with V and J called. Such tables lack part of the clones; where checked against another copy, unresolved V genes explain under half of the gap, and the rest is unexplained. For V, J and clone size, that table is used; D and trimming come from the DNA. The sample has about 100,000 clones on record, 85% to 95% of them singletons. The ten biggest clones cover around 6% of the sample.

The sequencing sample was made of peripheral blood. The sequence came from a man aged 45 to 65 with active COVID-19. The sequence joins TRBV28 to TRBJ2-1; 13 of the junction bases match TRBD2. The sequenced DNA: TGTGCCAGCAGTCGGTGGACTAGCGGGAGCAATGAGCAGTTCTTC. This yields the protein CASSRWTSGSNEQFF.